This T cell receptor beta chain is drawn from a study of blood T cells in healthy people across ages. CDR3 length: 18 amino acids. Using a J-beta primer mix together with a sample-barcoded 5' primer, a second PCR was run for about 6 to 12 cycles. In TCRdb, the 5' RACE reads were re-called with MiXCR into one record per CDR3 protein. Counted here are over 750,000 distinct CDR3 sequences, 20% to 30% occurring once; the ten biggest clones make up more than 8%. These data also formed part of another study, on T cells of mothers and their children.

Material: blood. The sequence derives from a boy aged 5-17 years in good health. V is TRBV21-1 and J is TRBJ2-2; the table's D call, TRBD2, has no DNA check behind it. TRBV21-1 is flagged as a pseudogene. The CDR3 bases are TGTGCCAGCAGCCCCCTCCCGATGCTGGGGGGGAACACCGGGGAGCTGTTTTTT. Translating it yields CASSPLPMLGGNTGELFF.